Following are 5 T cell receptor beta chains from one sample sequenced in a study of identical twins. MiXCR, applied by TCRdb to the 5' RACE reads, yields one record per CDR3 protein. This table holds just over 500,000 distinct CDR3 sequences, less than 25% found once. The data also belong to a second study, concerning T cells expressing NK-cell markers.

Sequenced input: CD4+ T cells sorted from blood. The origin of the receptors is a woman between 18 and 30 years old in good health.

This chain connects TRBV5-1 to TRBJ1-2; D remains ambiguous. The CDR3 totals 13 residues. In germline, CDR1 is SGHRS, CDR2 YFSETQ. V dropped 2 bases and J dropped 4 bases, with 9 bases sitting between them. The CDR3 protein is CASSLTEIYGYTF. The CDR3, as DNA: TGCGCCAGCAGCTTAACAGAAATCTATGGCTACACCTTC.

This clonotype occurred many times. This chain joins TRBV29-1 and TRBJ1-1, with D perhaps TRBD1 (6 bases). From germline, CDR1 is SQVTM and CDR2 ANQGSEA. The ends were cut back, 6 bases at V and 1 base at J, with 12 bases in the middle. This CDR3 contains 13 residues. The DNA for the CDR3 is TGCAGCGTCTCATTACAGGGGAACACTGAAGCTTTCTTT. The encoded protein is CSVSLQGNTEAFF.

The chain employs TRBV20-1 and TRBJ2-3; D ambiguous. The CDR3 has 13 residues. V shed 0 bases and J shed 0 bases, with 4 bases lying between them. Germline V lookup: CDR1 DFQATT, CDR2 SNEGSKA (reference sequence). The CDR3 sequence: CSAREVSTDTQYF. In DNA form, the CDR3 reads TGCAGTGCTAGAGAAGTTAGCACAGATACGCAGTATTTT.

V and J are TRBV7-9 and TRBJ1-1; TRBD1 is a possible D gene (6 bases). Deletions cut 8 bases from V and 7 bases from J, with 17 bases between. Germline values: CDR1 SEHNR, CDR2 FQNEAQ (reference sequence). CDR3 length: 13 residues. As DNA, the CDR3 is TGTGCCAGCGGGATATGGGGGCAGGATGAAGCTTTCTTT. Residues: CASGIWGQDEAFF.

There are many counts of this clonotype. The chain combines TRBV12-3 or TRBV12-4 with TRBJ1-1, with D perhaps matching TRBD1 (6 bases). The CDR3 consists of 15 residues. V gave up 3 bases and J gave up 1 base, with 12 bases separating them. CDR3 sequence reads: CASSLGGQRNTEAFF. The CDR3 bases are TGTGCCAGCAGTTTGGGGGGACAACGGAACACTGAAGCTTTCTTT.